This TCR beta chain appears in the sequencing data of a study of blood T cell repertoires in COVID-19. Whole-study context: Specimens from acute and convalescent COVID-19 originated in the United States, Italy and Spain. Sample material is recorded as cDNA or gDNA derived from T cells, B-cell-depleted T cells, or PBMCs.

As handled by the study authors: Amplification of reference gene primers provided the estimated nucleated cell counts. Some clones are missing from TCRdb's copy, which holds only in-frame ones; the method was immunoSEQ multiplex PCR. That table is the source of V, J and clone size, and D and trimming were worked out from the DNA. The sample has around 250,000 clones; 86% are singletons. Germline CDR1 reads LNHDA; CDR2 reads SQIVND (reference sequence). The ends were cut back, 8 bases at V and 1 base at J, with 12 bases in the middle. This CDR3 spans 14 amino acids. The sample comprised peripheral blood. The rearrangement uses TRBV19 and TRBJ2-1; D possibly corresponds to TRBD2 (6 bases). The source is a middle-aged man with active or convalescent COVID-19. CDR3 DNA sequence: TGTGCCAGTGAGGCGGGGAAGTCCTACAATGAGCAGTTCTTC. Translating gives CASEAGKSYNEQFF.